The following is a T cell receptor beta chain sequence with its context. Antigen: not known. This entry comes from a study of T cell responses to AZD1222 COVID-19 vaccine. V lost 4 bases and J lost 5; bases outside the gene matches: 11. The germline CDR1 and CDR2 sequences are LNHDA and SQIVND (reference sequence). The CDR3 spans 15 residues. Whole-study findings and limits: Scientists sampled the repertoires only once the peak T cell response had passed. The donors showed a predominance of white British ancestry and of females, with possible underestimation of clonal diversity.

The table came from immunoSEQ multiplex PCR; TCRdb's copy has only in-frame clones and leaves some out. The sample records 64,000 or so clones, 84% being singletons. The source is an adult in good health. Sequenced material: peripheral blood, taken on day 0 of AZD1222 vaccination. The chain links TRBV19 to TRBJ2-7; TRBD2 matches 7 bases. CDR3 nucleotides: TGTGCCAGTAGTACAGCTACTAGCGACGTAAACGAGCAGTACTTC. Its translation: CASSTATSDVNEQYF.